This T cell receptor beta chain comes out of a study of long-term antiretroviral therapy in people with HIV. Study-level points and caveats: Clones expanded before ART dominated the repertoire at all time points. In samples taken after ART, diversity increased but remained below transplant donor control levels.

This was the immunoSEQ v3.0 assay at survey level. Profiled with immunoSEQ multiplex PCR; TCRdb holds only in-frame clones, not every one. The sample includes roughly 24,000 clones, about 85% of them seen just once. For this clone: The antigen remains undetermined.

The CDR3 length is 15 residues. Germline V CDR1 and CDR2: LNHNV, YYDKDF (reference sequence). V lost 4 bases to trimming and J lost 0 bases, with 11 bases between them. This chain joins TRBV15 and TRBJ2-3, with D possibly matching TRBD2 (6 bases). The clonotype comes from a man between 40 and 49 years old with HIV. The starting material was unsorted PBMCs, obtained 1.6 years after starting antiretroviral therapy. The CDR3 sequence: CATSMSGGSTDTQYF. The DNA of the CDR3 is TGTGCCACCAGCATGTCTGGGGGGAGCACAGATACGCAGTATTTT.